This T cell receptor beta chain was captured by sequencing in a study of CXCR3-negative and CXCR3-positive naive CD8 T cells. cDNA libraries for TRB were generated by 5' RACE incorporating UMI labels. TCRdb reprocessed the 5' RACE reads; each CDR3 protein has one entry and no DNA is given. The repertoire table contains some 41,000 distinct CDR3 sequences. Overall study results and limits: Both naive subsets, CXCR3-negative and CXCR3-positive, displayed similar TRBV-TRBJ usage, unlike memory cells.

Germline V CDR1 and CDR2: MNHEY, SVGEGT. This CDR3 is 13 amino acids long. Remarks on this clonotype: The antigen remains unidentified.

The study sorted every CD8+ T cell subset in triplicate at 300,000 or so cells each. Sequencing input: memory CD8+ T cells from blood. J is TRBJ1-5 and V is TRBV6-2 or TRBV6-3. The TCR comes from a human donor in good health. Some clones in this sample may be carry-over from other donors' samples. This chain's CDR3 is CASSYQVDQPQHF.